This paragraph covers one T cell receptor beta chain sequence. The data stem from a study of blood T cell repertoires in COVID-19. Study information: Italy, Spain and the United States were the sources of the convalescent and acute COVID-19 samples. Sources were T cells, B-cell-depleted T cells, or PBMCs; the material itself was cDNA or gDNA.

Source study methods: From reference gene primer amplification, estimates of nucleated cell counts were derived. Profiling relied on immunoSEQ multiplex PCR, and the TCRdb table lists in-frame clones only, not all of them. Clone size and V and J calls were adopted from that table, with D and trimming inferred from the DNA. In the table there are 200,000 or so clones, around nine tenths of which are singletons. The CDR3 is made up of 17 amino acids. The J segment lost 6 bases and the V segment lost 0 bases, leaving 8 bases of the junction unmatched. The germline V gene has CDR1 SGHRS and CDR2 YFSETQ. The sequenced sample was peripheral blood. The origin of this receptor is a man in his sixties with acute or convalescent COVID-19. This chain joins TRBV5-1 and TRBJ2-2, with 10 nucleotides matching TRBD2. CDR3 DNA: TGCGCCAGCAGCTTGGCCGGGATAGCGGGGGGCCCCGGGGAGCTGTTTTTT. This sequence encodes CASSLAGIAGGPGELFF.